This record looks at one TCR beta chain sequence and its context. What it binds is not known. This sample was taken from a study of PD-1 blockade in classical Hodgkin lymphoma. Whole-study results and caveats: Baseline diversity was lower in partial responders and progressors than complete responders. By cycle point C4D1, TCR diversity had risen significantly in CD4+ cells (but not CD8+ cells). Relapsed/refractory patients reportedly had lower baseline diversity than newly diagnosed patients.

Sequencing used immunoSEQ multiplex PCR; TCRdb keeps in-frame clones, though not all of them. The sample lists 60,000 to 75,000 clones; around nine tenths were seen once. The trim removed 1 base at V and 6 bases at J, leaving 1 base unmatched. The CDR3 has 14 residues. Per germline, CDR1 SEHNR and CDR2 FQNEAQ (reference sequence). The patients all showed relapse after autologous stem cell transplantation, while their brentuximab vedotin exposure varied. Material: peripheral blood mononuclear cells (PBMCs), obtained at baseline. The V gene is TRBV7-9, the J gene TRBJ1-5; TRBD1 matches 9 bases. This clonotype was obtained from a human donor with classical Hodgkin lymphoma. CDR3 coding DNA: TGTGCCAGCAGCTTAGGGACAGGGGTTCAGCCCCAGCATTTT. It encodes CASSLGTGVQPQHF.